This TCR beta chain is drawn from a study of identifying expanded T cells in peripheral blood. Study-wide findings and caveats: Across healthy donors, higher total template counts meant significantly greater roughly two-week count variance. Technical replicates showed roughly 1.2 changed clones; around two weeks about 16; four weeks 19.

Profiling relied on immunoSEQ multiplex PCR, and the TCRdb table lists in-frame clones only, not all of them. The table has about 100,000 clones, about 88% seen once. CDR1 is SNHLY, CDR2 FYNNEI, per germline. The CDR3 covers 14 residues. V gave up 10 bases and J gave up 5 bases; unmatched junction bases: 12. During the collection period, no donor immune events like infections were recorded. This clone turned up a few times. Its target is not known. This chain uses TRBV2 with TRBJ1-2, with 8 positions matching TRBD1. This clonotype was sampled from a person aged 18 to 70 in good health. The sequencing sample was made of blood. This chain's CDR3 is CATKLGQGEYGYTF. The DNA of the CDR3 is TGTGCCACCAAACTTGGACAGGGAGAGTATGGCTACACCTTC.